This T cell receptor (beta chain) was sequenced during a study of blood T cell repertoires in COVID-19. Trimming took off 0 bases at V and 0 bases at J, with 12 bases between the two ends. Germline V gene sequence: CDR1 SGHRS, CDR2 YFSETQ. CDR3 length: 16 amino acids. Sequenced by immunoSEQ multiplex PCR; TCRdb stores in-frame clones only, minus some. Of tens of thousands of clones detected, around 90% appear once; the ten largest clones hold under 6%. Sequencing used peripheral blood. The chain combines TRBV5-1 with TRBJ1-1; possibly TRBD1 for D (5 bases). The clonotype was recovered from a human donor in a cohort sampled during active COVID-19. As DNA, the CDR3 is TGCGCCAGCAGCTTGGCCGCTCAGGGTTTGAACACTGAAGCTTTCTTT. This gives the protein CASSLAAQGLNTEAFF.